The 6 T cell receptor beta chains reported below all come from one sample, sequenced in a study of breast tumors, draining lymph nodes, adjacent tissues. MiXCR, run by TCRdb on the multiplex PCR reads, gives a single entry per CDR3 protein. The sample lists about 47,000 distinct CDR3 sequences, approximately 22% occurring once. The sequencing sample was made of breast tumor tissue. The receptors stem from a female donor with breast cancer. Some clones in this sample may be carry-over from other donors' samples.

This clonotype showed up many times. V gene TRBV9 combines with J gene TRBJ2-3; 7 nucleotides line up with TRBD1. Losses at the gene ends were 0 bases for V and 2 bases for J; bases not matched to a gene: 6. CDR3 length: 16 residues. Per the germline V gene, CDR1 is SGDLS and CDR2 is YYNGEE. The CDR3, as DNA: TGTGCCAGCAGCGTAGGGACAGGCTCATTCACAGATACGCAGTATTTT. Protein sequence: CASSVGTGSFTDTQYF.

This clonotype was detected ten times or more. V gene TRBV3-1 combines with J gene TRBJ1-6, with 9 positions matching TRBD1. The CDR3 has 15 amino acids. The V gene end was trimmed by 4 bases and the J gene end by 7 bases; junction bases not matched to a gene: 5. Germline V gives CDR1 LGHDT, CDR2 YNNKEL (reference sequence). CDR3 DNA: TGTGCCAGCAGCCCGATGGGACAGGGCAATTCACCCCTCCACTTT. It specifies CASSPMGQGNSPLHF.

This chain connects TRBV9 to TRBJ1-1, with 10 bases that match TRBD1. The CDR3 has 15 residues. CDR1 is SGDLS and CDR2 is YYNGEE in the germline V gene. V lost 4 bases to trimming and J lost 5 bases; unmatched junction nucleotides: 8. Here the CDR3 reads CASSPRTGGGTEAFF. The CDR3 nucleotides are TGTGCCAGCAGCCCACGGACAGGGGGAGGAACTGAAGCTTTCTTT.

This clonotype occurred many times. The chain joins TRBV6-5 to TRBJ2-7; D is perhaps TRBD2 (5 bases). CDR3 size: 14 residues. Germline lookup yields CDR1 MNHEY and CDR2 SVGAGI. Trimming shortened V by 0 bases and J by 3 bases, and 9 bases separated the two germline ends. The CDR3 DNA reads TGTGCCAGCAGTTACTCGGCTGAGGGCTACGAGCAGTACTTC. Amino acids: CASSYSAEGYEQYF.

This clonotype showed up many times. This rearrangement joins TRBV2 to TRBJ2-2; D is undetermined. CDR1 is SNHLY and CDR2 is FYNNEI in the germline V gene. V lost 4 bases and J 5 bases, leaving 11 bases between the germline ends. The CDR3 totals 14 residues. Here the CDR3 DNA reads TGTGCCAGCAGTGTAGTGGTGGGAACCGGGGAGCTGTTTTTT. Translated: CASSVVVGTGELFF.

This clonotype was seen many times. CDR3 DNA sequence: TGTGCCAGCAGCTTGGTGGGTTCCTACGAGCAGTACTTC. Protein product: CASSLVGSYEQYF. The rearrangement joins TRBV5-6 to TRBJ2-7; D is undetermined. The CDR3 has 13 amino acids. Germline loops: CDR1 SGHDT, CDR2 YYEEEE. Trimming shortened V by 0 bases and J by 1 base, and 5 bases separated the two germline ends.